This entry lists 2 T cell receptor beta chains sequenced from one sample in a study of cytomegalovirus exposure and HLA in healthy donors. Use of 60 Vbeta and 13 Jbeta primers characterized the PCR. Some clones are missing from TCRdb's copy, which holds only in-frame ones; the method was immunoSEQ multiplex PCR. The data hold 150,000 to 200,000 clones, with around 85% observed a single time. Sequencing input: PBMCs. The origin of the receptors is a man aged 45-65 years in good health and CMV-seronegative.

The V call is TRBV12-1, the J call TRBJ2-3; no check of the table's D call, TRBD2, against the DNA was made. TRBV12-1 represents a pseudogene. The CDR3 spans 16 residues. For the CDR3, the DNA is TGTGCCAGCAGCTTTCTGCACGCCCAGAGGACAGATACGCAGTATTTT. Translation gives CASSFLHAQRTDTQYF.

This clone was seen more than once but under ten times. The chain combines TRBV7-8 with TRBJ1-1; no reliable D call. The CDR3 extends over 15 amino acids. Germline V gene sequence: CDR1 SGHVS, CDR2 FQNEAQ. Trimming took off 1 base at V and 1 base at J, with 10 bases between the two ends. CDR3 sequence (DNA): TGTGCCAGCAGCTTAGTGCCGGGGTCGAACACTGAAGCTTTCTTT. This sequence encodes CASSLVPGSNTEAFF.